This TCR beta chain was captured by sequencing in a study of a mutant IDH1 vaccine in newly diagnosed glioma. As to time point: week 5, during vaccination. Every vaccine dose comprised 300 ug of mutant IDH1 20-mer peptide plus topical imiquimod. Astrocytomas that were new, WHO grade 3 or 4, IDH1-mutant and ATRX-lost were present in the donors. Profiling relied on immunoSEQ multiplex PCR, and the TCRdb table lists in-frame clones only, not all of them. The sample comprises some 29,000 clones, approximately 86% of which are singletons, and about 3.1% rests with the top ten. In this sample, this clone turned up a few times. Its antigen is not identified. The sequencing used peripheral blood mononuclear cells (PBMCs), collected from a glioma patient whose treatment included an IDH1 peptide vaccine. The source is a woman in her forties with glioma. Some clones in this sample may be carry-over from other donors' samples.

The CDR3 region has the DNA TGTGCCAGCCAAAGGACCGGTACCTCTGGAAACACCATATATTTT. Protein: CASQRTGTSGNTIYF. The J gene is TRBJ1-3, the V gene TRBV27; D not resolved. Trimming cost V 8 bases and J 0 bases, with 14 bases left between them. Germline CDR1 and CDR2: MNHEY and SMNVEV (reference sequence). CDR3 size: 15 residues.